This TCR beta chain was recovered during a study of identical twins. The study, taken as a whole, reports: Alpha sequences out of frame and shared by twins had excess low generation probability. Donors were not followed over many years; analysis was cross-sectional.

For this clonotype: As yet, its antigen is unknown. The junction departs from germline at one end; a sequencing error may be responsible.

TCRdb used MiXCR to reprocess the 5' RACE reads, holding one entry per CDR3 protein. Of 1,800,000 or so distinct CDR3 sequences detected, roughly a third appear once; the ten largest clones hold around 0.3%. The sequence was collected from a newborn girl in good health. Sequenced material: cord blood.

The CDR3 region is CASSLFLTGANYSYTF. The CDR3, as DNA: TGTGCCAGCAGTTTATTCCTGACAGGGGCTAACTATAGCTACACCTTC. The chain employs TRBV28 and TRBJ1-2, with 8 positions matching TRBD1. Germline CDR1 is MDHEN and CDR2 is SYDVKM. The CDR3 is 16 amino acids.